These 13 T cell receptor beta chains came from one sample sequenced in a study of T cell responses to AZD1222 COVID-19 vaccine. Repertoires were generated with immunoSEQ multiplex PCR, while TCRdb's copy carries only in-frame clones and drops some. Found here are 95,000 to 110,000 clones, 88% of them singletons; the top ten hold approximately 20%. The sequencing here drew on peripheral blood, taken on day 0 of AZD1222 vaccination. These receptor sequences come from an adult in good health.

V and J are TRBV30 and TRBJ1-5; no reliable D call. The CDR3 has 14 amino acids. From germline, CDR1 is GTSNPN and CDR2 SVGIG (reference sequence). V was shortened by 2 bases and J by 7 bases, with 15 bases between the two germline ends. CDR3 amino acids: CAWSFEVTGQPQHF. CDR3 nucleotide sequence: TGTGCCTGGAGTTTCGAGGTTACGGGGCAGCCCCAGCATTTT.

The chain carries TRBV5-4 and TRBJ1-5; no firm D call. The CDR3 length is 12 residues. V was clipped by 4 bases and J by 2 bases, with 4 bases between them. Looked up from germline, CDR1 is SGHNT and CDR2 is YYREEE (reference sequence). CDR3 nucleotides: TGTGCCAGCAGCATGGGCAATCAGCCCCAGCATTTT. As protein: CASSMGNQPQHF.

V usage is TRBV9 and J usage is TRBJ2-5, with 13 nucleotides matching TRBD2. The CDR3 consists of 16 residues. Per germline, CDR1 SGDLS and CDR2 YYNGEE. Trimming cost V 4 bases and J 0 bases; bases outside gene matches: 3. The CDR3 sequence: CASSPTSGRYQETQYF. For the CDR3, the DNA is TGTGCCAGCAGCCCGACTAGCGGGAGGTACCAAGAGACCCAGTACTTC. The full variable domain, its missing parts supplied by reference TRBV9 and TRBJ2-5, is DSGVTQTPKHLITATGQRVTLRCSPRSGDLSVYWYQQSLDQGLQFLIQYYNGEERAKGNILERFSAQQFPDLHSELNLSSLELGDSALYFCASSPTSGRYQETQYFGPGTRLLVL.

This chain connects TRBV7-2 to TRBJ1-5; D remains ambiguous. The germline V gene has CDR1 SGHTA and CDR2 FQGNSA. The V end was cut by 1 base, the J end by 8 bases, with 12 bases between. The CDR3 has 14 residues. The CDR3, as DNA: TGTGCCAGCAGCTTAGACGGGAATCGGAAGCCCCAGCATTTT. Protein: CASSLDGNRKPQHF.

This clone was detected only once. The CDR3 bases are TGCGCCAGCAGCCCCGGGACCCCCGAGGAGCTGTTTTTT. Its protein is CASSPGTPEELFF. The rearrangement joins TRBV4-1 to TRBJ2-2; D is tentatively TRBD1 or TRBD2 (5 bases each). V lost 4 bases to trimming and J lost 10 bases, with 13 bases between them. Per the germline V gene, CDR1 is MGHRA and CDR2 is YSYEKL. The CDR3 consists of 13 residues.

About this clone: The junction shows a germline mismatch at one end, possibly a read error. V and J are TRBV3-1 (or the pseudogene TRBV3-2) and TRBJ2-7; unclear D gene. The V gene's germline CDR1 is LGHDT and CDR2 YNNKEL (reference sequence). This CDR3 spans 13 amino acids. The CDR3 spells CASTQGNLYEQYF. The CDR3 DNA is TGTGCCAGCACCCAAGGTAACCTCTACGAGCAGTACTTC.

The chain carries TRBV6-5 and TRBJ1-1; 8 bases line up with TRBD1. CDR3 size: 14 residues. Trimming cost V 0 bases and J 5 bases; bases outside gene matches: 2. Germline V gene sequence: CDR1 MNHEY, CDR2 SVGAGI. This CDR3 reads CASSYSRTGTEAFF. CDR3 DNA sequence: TGTGCCAGCAGTTACTCCCGGACAGGGACTGAAGCTTTCTTT.

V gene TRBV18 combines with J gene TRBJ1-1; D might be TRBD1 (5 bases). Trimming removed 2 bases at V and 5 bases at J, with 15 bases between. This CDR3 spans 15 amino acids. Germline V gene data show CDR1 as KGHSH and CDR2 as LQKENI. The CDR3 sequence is CASSPTRDGYTEAFF. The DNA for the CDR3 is TGTGCCAGCTCACCAACCAGGGATGGATATACTGAAGCTTTCTTT.

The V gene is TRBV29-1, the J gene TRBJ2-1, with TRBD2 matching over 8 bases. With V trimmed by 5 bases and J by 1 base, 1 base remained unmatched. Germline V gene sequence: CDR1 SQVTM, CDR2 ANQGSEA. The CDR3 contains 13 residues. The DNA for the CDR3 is TGCAGCGTTCCGGGGGGGTCCTACAATGAGCAGTTCTTC. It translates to CSVPGGSYNEQFF.

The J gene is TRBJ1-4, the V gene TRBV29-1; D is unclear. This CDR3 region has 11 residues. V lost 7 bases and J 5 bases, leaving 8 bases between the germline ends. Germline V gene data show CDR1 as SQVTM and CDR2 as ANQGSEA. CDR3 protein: CSARWNEKLFF. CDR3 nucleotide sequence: TGCAGCGCCCGATGGAATGAAAAACTGTTTTTT. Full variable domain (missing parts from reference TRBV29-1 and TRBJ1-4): SAVISQKPSRDICQRGTSLTIQCQVDSQVTMMFWYRQQPGQSLTLIATANQGSEATYESGFVIDKFPISRPNLTFSTLTVSNMSPEDSSIYLCSARWNEKLFFGSGTQLSVL.

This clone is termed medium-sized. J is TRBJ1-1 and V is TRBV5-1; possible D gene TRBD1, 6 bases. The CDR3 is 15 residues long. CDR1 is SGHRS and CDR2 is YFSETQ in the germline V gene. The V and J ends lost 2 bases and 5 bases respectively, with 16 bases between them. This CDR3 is CASSLTQGIGTEAFF. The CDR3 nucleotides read TGCGCCAGCAGCTTAACACAGGGAATTGGGACTGAAGCTTTCTTT.

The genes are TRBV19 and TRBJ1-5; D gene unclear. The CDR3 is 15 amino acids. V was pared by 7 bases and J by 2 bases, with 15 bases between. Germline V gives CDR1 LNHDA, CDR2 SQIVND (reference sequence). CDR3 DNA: TGTGCCAGTATCCGGCGCTTGGACGGCAATCAGCCCCAGCATTTT. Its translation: CASIRRLDGNQPQHF.

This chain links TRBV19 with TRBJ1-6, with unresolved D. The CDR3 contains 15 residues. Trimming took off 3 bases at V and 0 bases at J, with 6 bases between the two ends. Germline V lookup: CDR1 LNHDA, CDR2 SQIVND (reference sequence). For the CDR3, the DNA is TGTGCCAGTAGTATGGGCAGCTCCTATAATTCACCCCTCCACTTT. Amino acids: CASSMGSSYNSPLHF.